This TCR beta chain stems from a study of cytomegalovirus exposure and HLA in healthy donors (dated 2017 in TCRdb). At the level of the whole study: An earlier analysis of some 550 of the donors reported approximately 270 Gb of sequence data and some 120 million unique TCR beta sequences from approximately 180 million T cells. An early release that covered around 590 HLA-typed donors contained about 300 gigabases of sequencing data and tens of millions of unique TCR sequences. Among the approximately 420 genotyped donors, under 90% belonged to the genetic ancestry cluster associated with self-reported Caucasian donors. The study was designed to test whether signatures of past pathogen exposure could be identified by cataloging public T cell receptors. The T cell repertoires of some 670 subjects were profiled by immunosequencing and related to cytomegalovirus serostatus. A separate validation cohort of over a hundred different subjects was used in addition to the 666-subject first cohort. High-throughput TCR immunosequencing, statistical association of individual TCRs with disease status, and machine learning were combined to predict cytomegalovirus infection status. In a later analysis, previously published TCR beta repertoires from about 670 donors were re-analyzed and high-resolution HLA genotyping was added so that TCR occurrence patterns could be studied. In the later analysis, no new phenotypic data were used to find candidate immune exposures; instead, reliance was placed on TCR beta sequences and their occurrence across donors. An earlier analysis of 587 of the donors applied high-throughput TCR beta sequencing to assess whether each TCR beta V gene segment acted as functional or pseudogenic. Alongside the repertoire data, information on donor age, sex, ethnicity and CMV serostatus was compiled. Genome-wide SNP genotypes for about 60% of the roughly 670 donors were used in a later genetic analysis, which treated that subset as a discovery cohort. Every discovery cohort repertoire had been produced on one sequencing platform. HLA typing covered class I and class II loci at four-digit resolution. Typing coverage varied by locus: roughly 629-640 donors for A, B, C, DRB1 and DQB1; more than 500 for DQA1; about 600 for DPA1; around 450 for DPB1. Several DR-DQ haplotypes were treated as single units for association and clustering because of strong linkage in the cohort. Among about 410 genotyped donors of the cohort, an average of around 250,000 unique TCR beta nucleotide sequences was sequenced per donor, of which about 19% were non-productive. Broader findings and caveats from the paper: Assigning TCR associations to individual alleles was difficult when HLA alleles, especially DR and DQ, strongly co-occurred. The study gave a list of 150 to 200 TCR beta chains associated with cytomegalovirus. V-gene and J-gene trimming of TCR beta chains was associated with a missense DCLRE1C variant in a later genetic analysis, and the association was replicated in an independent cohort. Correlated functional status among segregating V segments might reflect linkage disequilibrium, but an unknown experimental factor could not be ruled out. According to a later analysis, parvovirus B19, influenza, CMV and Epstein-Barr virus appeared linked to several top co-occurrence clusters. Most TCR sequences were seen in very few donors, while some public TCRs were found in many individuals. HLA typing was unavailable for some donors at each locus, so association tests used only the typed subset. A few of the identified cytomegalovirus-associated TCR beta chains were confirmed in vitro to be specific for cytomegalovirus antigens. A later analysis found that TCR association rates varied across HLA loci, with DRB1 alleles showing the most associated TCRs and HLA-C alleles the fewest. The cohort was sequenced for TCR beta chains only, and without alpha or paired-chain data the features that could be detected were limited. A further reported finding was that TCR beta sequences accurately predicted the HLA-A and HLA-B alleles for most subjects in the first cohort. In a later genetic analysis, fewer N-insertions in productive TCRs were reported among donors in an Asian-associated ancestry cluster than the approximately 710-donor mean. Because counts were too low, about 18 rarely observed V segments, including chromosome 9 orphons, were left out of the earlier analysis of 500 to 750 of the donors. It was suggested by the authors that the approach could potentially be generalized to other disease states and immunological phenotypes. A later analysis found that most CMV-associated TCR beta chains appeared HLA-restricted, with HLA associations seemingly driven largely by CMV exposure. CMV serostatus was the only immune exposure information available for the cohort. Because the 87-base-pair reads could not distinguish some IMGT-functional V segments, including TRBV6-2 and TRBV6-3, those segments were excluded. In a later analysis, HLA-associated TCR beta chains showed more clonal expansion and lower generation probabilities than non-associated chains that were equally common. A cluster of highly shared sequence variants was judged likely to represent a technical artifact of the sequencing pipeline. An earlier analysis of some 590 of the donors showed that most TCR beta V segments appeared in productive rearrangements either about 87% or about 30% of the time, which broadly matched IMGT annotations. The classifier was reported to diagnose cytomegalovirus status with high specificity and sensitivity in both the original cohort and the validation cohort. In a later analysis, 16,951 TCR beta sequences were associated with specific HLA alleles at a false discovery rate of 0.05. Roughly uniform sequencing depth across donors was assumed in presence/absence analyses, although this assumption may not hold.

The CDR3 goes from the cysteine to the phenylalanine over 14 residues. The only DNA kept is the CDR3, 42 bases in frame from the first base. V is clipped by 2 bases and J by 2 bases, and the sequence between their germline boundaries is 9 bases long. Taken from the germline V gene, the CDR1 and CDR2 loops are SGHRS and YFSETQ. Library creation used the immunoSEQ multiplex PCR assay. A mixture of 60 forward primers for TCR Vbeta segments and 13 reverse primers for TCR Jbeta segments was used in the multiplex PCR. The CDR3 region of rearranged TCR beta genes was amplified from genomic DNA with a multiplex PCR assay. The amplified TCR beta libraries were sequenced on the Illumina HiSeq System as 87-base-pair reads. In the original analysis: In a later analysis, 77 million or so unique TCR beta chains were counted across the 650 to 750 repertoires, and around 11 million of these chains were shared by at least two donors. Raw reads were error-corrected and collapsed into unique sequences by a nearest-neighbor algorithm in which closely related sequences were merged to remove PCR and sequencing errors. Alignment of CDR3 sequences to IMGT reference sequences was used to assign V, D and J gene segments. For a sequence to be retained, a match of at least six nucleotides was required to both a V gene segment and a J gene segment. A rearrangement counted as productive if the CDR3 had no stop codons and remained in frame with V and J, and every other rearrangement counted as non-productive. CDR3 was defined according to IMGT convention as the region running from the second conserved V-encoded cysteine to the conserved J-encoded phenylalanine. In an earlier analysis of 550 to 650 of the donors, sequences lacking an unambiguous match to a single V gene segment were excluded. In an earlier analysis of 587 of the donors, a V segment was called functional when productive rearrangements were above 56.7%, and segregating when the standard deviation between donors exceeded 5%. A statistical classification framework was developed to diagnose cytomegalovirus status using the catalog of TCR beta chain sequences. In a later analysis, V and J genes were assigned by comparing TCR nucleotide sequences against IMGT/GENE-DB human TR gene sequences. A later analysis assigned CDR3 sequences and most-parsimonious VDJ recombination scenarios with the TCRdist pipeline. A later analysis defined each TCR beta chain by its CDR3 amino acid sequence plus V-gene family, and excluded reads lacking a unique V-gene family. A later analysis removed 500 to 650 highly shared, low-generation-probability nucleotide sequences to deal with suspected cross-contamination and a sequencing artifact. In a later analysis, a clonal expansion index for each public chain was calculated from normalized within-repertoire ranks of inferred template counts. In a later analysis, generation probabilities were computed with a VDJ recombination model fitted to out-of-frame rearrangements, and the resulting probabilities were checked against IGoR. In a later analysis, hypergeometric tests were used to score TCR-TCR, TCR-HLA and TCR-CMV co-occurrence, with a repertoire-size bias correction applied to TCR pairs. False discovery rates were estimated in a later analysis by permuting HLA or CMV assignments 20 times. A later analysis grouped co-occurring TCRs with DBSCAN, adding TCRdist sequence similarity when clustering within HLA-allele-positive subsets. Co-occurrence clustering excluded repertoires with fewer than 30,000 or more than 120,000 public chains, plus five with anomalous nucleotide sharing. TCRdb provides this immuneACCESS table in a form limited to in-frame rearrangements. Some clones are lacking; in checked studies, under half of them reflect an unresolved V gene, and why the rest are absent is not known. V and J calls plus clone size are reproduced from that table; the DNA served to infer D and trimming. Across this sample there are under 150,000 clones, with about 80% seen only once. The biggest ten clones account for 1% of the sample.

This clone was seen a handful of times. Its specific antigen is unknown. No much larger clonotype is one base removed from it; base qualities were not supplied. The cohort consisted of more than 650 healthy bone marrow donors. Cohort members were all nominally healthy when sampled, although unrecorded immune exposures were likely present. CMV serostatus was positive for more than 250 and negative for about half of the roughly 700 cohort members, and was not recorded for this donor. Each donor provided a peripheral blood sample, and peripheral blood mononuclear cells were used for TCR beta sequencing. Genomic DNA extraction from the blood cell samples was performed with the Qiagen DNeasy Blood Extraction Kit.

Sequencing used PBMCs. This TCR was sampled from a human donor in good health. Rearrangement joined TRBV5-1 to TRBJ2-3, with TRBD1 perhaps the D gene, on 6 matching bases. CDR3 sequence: CASSLSGVTDTQYF. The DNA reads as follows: TGCGCCAGCAGCTTATCAGGGGTCACAGATACGCAGTATTTT.